These 9 T cell receptor beta chains were all obtained from the same sample, sequenced in a study of cytomegalovirus exposure and HLA in healthy donors. Sequenced by immunoSEQ multiplex PCR; TCRdb stores in-frame clones only, minus some. The data contain about 60,000 clones, 90% to 96% of them seen just once; the ten biggest clones take up approximately 1.2%. The sample consisted of PBMCs. These receptors were collected from a woman aged 18-29 years in good health and CMV-seronegative.

V and J are TRBV11-2 and TRBJ1-4, with D maybe TRBD1 (6 bases). Trimming stripped 3 bases from V and 16 bases from J, with 18 bases between. CDR1 SGHAT and CDR2 FQNNGV come from the germline V gene. This CDR3 contains 13 residues. For the CDR3, the DNA is TGTGCCAGCAGCTTGGGGTGGGGGCGCGTTGGGTTTTTT. Its protein is CASSLGWGRVGFF.

This rearrangement joins TRBV7-2 to TRBJ2-7; maybe TRBD1 (6 bases). This CDR3 comprises 15 residues. Germline values: CDR1 SGHTA, CDR2 FQGNSA. With 3 bases removed from V and 0 bases from J, the gap between germline ends came to 12 bases. For the CDR3, the DNA is TGTGCCAGCAGCTTTTGGGACACGAGCTCCTACGAGCAGTACTTC. Protein sequence: CASSFWDTSSYEQYF.

The V and J genes are TRBV9 and TRBJ2-3; weak D call: TRBD2 (5 bases). The germline CDR1 and CDR2 sequences are SGDLS and YYNGEE. The V gene lost 0 bases and the J gene lost 0 bases, with 14 bases spanning the gap. The CDR3 is 17 amino acids. The CDR3 here is CASSVGSAGFSTDTQYF. The CDR3 nucleotides read TGTGCCAGCAGCGTAGGTTCGGCGGGTTTCAGCACAGATACGCAGTATTTT.

The V call is TRBV10-1, the J call TRBJ1-4; 10 bases fit TRBD1. CDR3 length: 15 residues. The trim removed 3 bases at V and 7 bases at J, leaving 5 bases unmatched. Looked up from germline, CDR1 is WNHNN and CDR2 is SYGVQD (reference sequence). The CDR3 here is CASSDPGTGVEKLFF. The DNA for the CDR3 is TGCGCCAGCAGTGACCCCGGGACAGGGGTTGAAAAACTGTTTTTT.

The CDR3 bases are TGTGCCAGCAGTTTTGGGGGCGGGTATGGCTACACCTTC. Its translation is CASSFGGGYGYTF. J is TRBJ1-2 and V is TRBV28; TRBD1 is a possible D gene (6 bases). The CDR3 runs 13 residues. V shed 3 bases and J shed 5 bases, with 10 bases lying between them. Germline V gene lookup returns CDR1 MDHEN and CDR2 SYDVKM.

The chain carries TRBV19 and TRBJ2-1, with D unresolved. Germline assignment: CDR1 LNHDA and CDR2 SQIVND (reference sequence). V lost 6 bases and J 0 bases, leaving 6 bases between the germline ends. The CDR3 consists of 13 residues. The CDR3 protein is CASRESSYNEQFF. The CDR3 DNA reads as TGTGCCAGTAGGGAGAGCTCCTACAATGAGCAGTTCTTC.

V and J are TRBV4-3 and TRBJ2-7; possible D gene TRBD2, 5 bases. CDR3 length: 15 residues. The V end was cut by 3 bases, the J end by 0 bases, with 12 bases between. Germline V gene lookup returns CDR1 LGHNA and CDR2 YSLEER. Here the CDR3 DNA reads TGCGCCAGCAGCCAGCACTTCGGGGACTCCTACGAGCAGTACTTC. Its protein is CASSQHFGDSYEQYF.

This chain joins TRBV7-2 and TRBJ2-7; 9 nucleotides match TRBD2. CDR1 SGHTA and CDR2 FQGNSA come from the germline V gene. Unmatched junction bases numbered 12, after V lost 5 bases and J lost 7 bases. The length of the CDR3 is 15 residues. The CDR3 DNA sequence: TGTGCCAGCAGCCCCTGGGGCGGGGGGGCGGTAGAGCAGTACTTC. Translation gives CASSPWGGGAVEQYF.

This chain links TRBV7-2 with TRBJ2-1, with 10 nucleotides matching TRBD2. Germline V gives CDR1 SGHTA, CDR2 FQGNSA. The CDR3 contains 17 residues. With 4 bases clipped from V and 5 bases from J, the junction kept 11 bases outside the gene matches. The CDR3 protein is CASSSTPGTSVDNEQFF. CDR3 bases: TGTGCCAGCAGCTCCACCCCCGGGACTAGCGTGGACAATGAGCAGTTCTTC.